The source of this T cell receptor beta chain is a study of CD8 T cells in ankylosing spondylitis. Findings and limits, study-wide: Within matched ankylosing spondylitis synovial fluid, disease-linked clones were reportedly significantly enriched. Peripheral blood held disease-linked clones only at relatively low frequency, and these were CD8+.

TCRdb recomputed calls from the 5' RACE reads with MiXCR, one row per CDR3 protein. The sample has some 200,000 distinct CDR3 sequences, 9.5% to 15% seen once; the top ten hold about 15%. V lost 0 bases to trimming and J lost 4 bases; unmatched junction nucleotides: 3. This CDR3 has 15 residues. Germline assignment: CDR1 SGHRS and CDR2 YFSETQ. This clonotype was observed many times. Its matching antigen is unknown. This receptor was taken from a male donor with ankylosing spondylitis or in good health (not recorded which). The gene calls are TRBV5-1 and TRBJ2-7; 11 nucleotides match TRBD1. Material: blood, either unsorted or a sorted T cell fraction (not recorded which). This chain's CDR3 is CASSLAGTGGYEQYF. The CDR3, as DNA: TGCGCCAGCAGCTTGGCCGGGACAGGGGGTTACGAGCAGTACTTC.